The present entry profiles one T cell receptor beta chain with its context. The repertoire was sequenced with immunoSEQ multiplex PCR; TCRdb's copy has only in-frame clones and lacks some. The profile covers roughly 140,000 clones, with more than 75% appearing a single time and under 15% taken by the ten largest. This specimen belongs to a study of blood T cell repertoires in COVID-19. The CDR3 loop spans 13 amino acids. Trimming took 6 bases from V and 5 from J, leaving 16 bases between them. Germline V lookup: CDR1 SQVTM, CDR2 ANQGSEA. This rearrangement joins TRBV29-1 to TRBJ1-1; D might be TRBD1 (6 bases). The sequence came from a man in his fifties or sixties with active or convalescent COVID-19. The specimen was peripheral blood. DNA of the CDR3: TGCAGCGTGGATACAGGGATGGATACTGAAGCTTTCTTT. Its translation: CSVDTGMDTEAFF.